This entry is about one T cell receptor (beta chain). This entry comes from a study of PD-L1 blockade in urothelial cancer. Study-level information: Samples of blood were analyzed 3 weeks (second dose) and 6 weeks after treatment start.

The assay was immunoSEQ multiplex PCR, and TCRdb's table has in-frame clones only and misses some. The repertoire includes around 38,000 clones, roughly 90% of them detected once, and 24% sits in the top ten. Sample time point: peripheral blood 6 weeks after treatment start. The CDR3 has 13 amino acids. V lost 5 bases, J lost 7 bases, and 11 bases lay in between. Germline V gene data show CDR1 as SGHVS and CDR2 as FQNEAQ. This specimen consisted of PBMCs, obtained around atezolizumab (anti-PD-L1) treatment. The origin of this receptor is a man in his 60s with urothelial cancer. The chain joins TRBV7-8 to TRBJ1-4; D not certain. The CDR3 DNA is TGTGCCAGCAGCGAGAGGGTTGGTGAAAAACTGTTTTTT. Its protein is CASSERVGEKLFF.